The next 20 T cell receptor beta chains were all read from a single sample in a study of shared clonotypes between healthy human individuals. TCRdb's table, derived via immunoSEQ multiplex PCR, lists solely in-frame clones and lacks some. Of about 500,000 clones listed, 60% to 80% are singletons. The sequencing input was PBMCs. Receptors originate from a woman between 40 and 55 years old in good health. Some clones in this sample may be carry-over from other donors' samples.

V and J are TRBV15 and TRBJ2-3; D is unresolved. Trimming shortened V by 1 base and J by 1 base, and 6 bases separated the two germline ends. Germline V gene lookup returns CDR1 LNHNV and CDR2 YYDKDF (reference sequence). The CDR3 totals 14 residues. The CDR3 region is CATSRVGGTDTQYF. The CDR3 DNA reads as TGTGCCACCAGCAGAGTGGGCGGCACAGATACGCAGTATTTT.

This chain connects TRBV7-9 to TRBJ2-6; D is uncertain. The CDR3 sequence is 17 residues long. CDR1 and CDR2 (germline): SEHNR, FQNEAQ (reference sequence). V lost 4 bases to trimming and J lost 0 bases, with 13 bases between them. The DNA for the CDR3 is TGTGCCAGCAGCTATGACACCCGCCGCTCTGGGGCCAACGTCCTGACTTTC. It yields the protein CASSYDTRRSGANVLTF.

The CDR3 DNA follows: TGTGCCAGCAGCTCCGCCCCTTACAATGAGCAGTTCTTC. Translating gives CASSSAPYNEQFF. V is TRBV7-3 and J is TRBJ2-1; D is uncertain. Germline V gene data show CDR1 as SGHTA and CDR2 as FQGTGA. Trimming took 4 bases from V and 4 from J, leaving 8 bases between them. This CDR3 is built from 13 residues.

The chain recombines TRBV5-3 with TRBJ2-1; 11 bases match TRBD2. TRBV5-3 is an open reading frame whose function is uncertain. J lost 2 bases, V lost 0 bases, and 4 bases had no gene match. This CDR3 spans 17 amino acids. DNA of the CDR3: TGTGCCAGAAGCTTGGGGCGACTAGCGGGGACCTACAATGAGCAGTTCTTC. The encoded protein is CARSLGRLAGTYNEQFF.

V is TRBV28 and J is TRBJ2-7; 9 bases line up with TRBD2. The CDR3 runs 15 residues. Germline CDR1 and CDR2: MDHEN and SYDVKM. The V segment lost 2 bases and the J segment 5 bases; nucleotides outside the gene matches: 7. Here the CDR3 reads CASSLSGRLSHEQYF. The CDR3 DNA follows: TGTGCCAGCAGTTTAAGCGGGAGGTTGTCCCACGAGCAGTACTTC.

V gene TRBV5-1 combines with J gene TRBJ1-3, with TRBD1 matching over 7 bases. The CDR3 has 16 residues. V trimming: 0 bases; J trimming: 1 base; junction bases outside the gene matches: 4. CDR1 is SGHRS, CDR2 YFSETQ, per germline. CDR3 region: CASSLGQGASGNTIYF. The CDR3 DNA is TGCGCCAGCAGCTTGGGACAGGGCGCGTCTGGAAACACCATATATTTT.

The rearrangement uses TRBV19 and TRBJ1-2, with TRBD1 matching over 12 bases. The CDR3 covers 14 residues. The V gene's germline CDR1 is LNHDA and CDR2 SQIVND (reference sequence). Trimming at V came to 7 bases and at J to 7 bases, leaving 7 bases not matched to a gene. CDR3 in DNA: TGTGCCAGTAACTGGGGACAGGGGGCTCGTGGCTACACCTTC. Protein: CASNWGQGARGYTF.

V usage is TRBV11-2 and J usage is TRBJ2-5; 7 nucleotides agree with TRBD1. The DNA matches TRBJ2-7 better at its end, which makes the J call doubtful. This CDR3 is 14 amino acids long. The germline gives CDR1 SGHAT, CDR2 FQNNGV. The CDR3 region is CASSFRRGSYEQYF. In DNA, the CDR3 is TGTGCCAGCAGCTTCCGCAGGGGGAGCTACGAGCAGTACTTC.

The chain joins TRBV6-5 to TRBJ2-7, with D possibly being TRBD2 (6 bases). Germline V lookup: CDR1 MNHEY, CDR2 SVGAGI. CDR3 length: 16 amino acids. The ends were cut back, 0 bases at V and 3 bases at J, with 15 bases in the middle. CDR3 sequence: CASSYSTRYLHYEQYF. For the CDR3, the DNA is TGTGCCAGCAGTTACTCGACTAGATACCTCCACTACGAGCAGTACTTC.

V usage is TRBV7-9 and J usage is TRBJ2-1, with D possibly called TRBD1 or TRBD2 (5 bases each). V lost 3 bases, J lost 5 bases, and 8 bases lay in between. Germline CDR1 and CDR2: SEHNR and FQNEAQ (reference sequence). The CDR3 length is 13 residues. CDR3 amino acids: CASSFLGDNEQFF. Here the CDR3 DNA reads TGTGCCAGCAGCTTTTTGGGGGACAATGAGCAGTTCTTC.

The CDR3 spells CASAESGTFSYEQYF. DNA for the CDR3: TGCGCCAGCGCCGAATCCGGGACATTCTCCTACGAGCAGTACTTC. V and J are TRBV5-1 and TRBJ2-7; tentatively, D is TRBD1 (6 bases). CDR1 SGHRS and CDR2 YFSETQ come from the germline V gene. V was pared by 7 bases and J by 0 bases, with 17 bases between. This CDR3 spans 15 amino acids. Drawing the rest from reference TRBV5-1 and TRBJ2-7, the complete variable domain is KAGVTQTPRYLIKTRGQQVTLSCSPISGHRSVSWYQQTPGQGLQFLFEYFSETQRNKGNFPGRFSGRQFSNSRSEMNVSTLELGDSALYLCASAESGTFSYEQYFGPGTRLTVT.

There are a few counts of this clone. This chain links TRBV18 with TRBJ2-5; D remains ambiguous. The germline V gene encodes CDR1 KGHSH and CDR2 LQKENI. The germline V and J ends were trimmed by 1 base and 2 bases, with 11 bases remaining between them. This CDR3 spans 15 amino acids. The CDR3 DNA sequence: TGTGCCAGCTCACCACTCCAAGATCAACAAGAGACCCAGTACTTC. Its protein product is CASSPLQDQQETQYF.

The chain links TRBV27 to TRBJ1-3; D is unclear. Germline V gene data show CDR1 as MNHEY and CDR2 as SMNVEV (reference sequence). The CDR3 runs 15 residues. Trimming took off 3 bases at V and 0 bases at J, with 9 bases between the two ends. In nucleotides, the CDR3 is TGTGCCAGCAGTTTTCGAGGGAACTCTGGAAACACCATATATTTT. Its translation: CASSFRGNSGNTIYF.

J is TRBJ1-4 and V is TRBV11-2; D is possibly TRBD1 (6 bases). The ends were cut back, 2 bases at V and 7 bases at J, with 14 bases in the middle. The CDR3 runs 15 residues. In germline, CDR1 is SGHAT, CDR2 FQNNGV. CDR3 nucleotides: TGTGCCAGCAGCTTACTAACAGGGATTGGTGAAAAACTGTTTTTT. This translates into CASSLLTGIGEKLFF.

The rearrangement links TRBV5-1 to TRBJ2-1; 8 positions match TRBD2. The V gene's germline CDR1 is SGHRS and CDR2 YFSETQ. The CDR3 runs to 15 residues. The junction had 3 bases not matched to a gene; V was cut back by 1 base and J by 3 bases. The CDR3 reads CASSLRGRNYNEQFF. Written as DNA, the CDR3 is TGCGCCAGCAGCTTGCGCGGGAGGAACTACAATGAGCAGTTCTTC.

About this clone itself: This may be a read error: a much more frequent sequence differs by one nucleotide. This chain connects TRBV7-6 to TRBJ2-3, with a weak D call TRBD1 (6 bases). CDR3 length equals 16 residues. CDR1 SGHVS and CDR2 FNYEAQ come from the germline V gene. Trimming left V 5 bases short and J 4 bases short, with 19 bases between. CDR3 protein: CASSVRRGEMPDTQYF. The CDR3 region has the DNA TGTGCCAGCAGCGTACGCAGGGGAGAGATGCCAGATACGCAGTATTTT.

The DNA for the CDR3 is TGCGCCAGCAGCCAAGTGGGGGCAGATACGCAGTATTTT. This gives the protein CASSQVGADTQYF. This rearrangement joins TRBV4-1 to TRBJ2-3; D tentatively fits TRBD1 or TRBD2 (5 bases each). Trimming took 1 base from V and 4 from J, leaving 6 bases between them. The CDR3 spans 13 residues. Germline CDR1 is MGHRA and CDR2 is YSYEKL.

The V call is TRBV7-3, the J call TRBJ2-1, with TRBD1 identical over 8 bases. V was clipped by 5 bases and J by 0 bases; unmatched bases: 3. This CDR3 has 15 amino acids. Germline V gene sequence: CDR1 SGHTA, CDR2 FQGTGA. Here the CDR3 DNA reads TGTGCCAGCAGCCCAGGACAGGGCTCCTACAATGAGCAGTTCTTC. Amino acids: CASSPGQGSYNEQFF.

The chain joins TRBV28 to TRBJ1-2, with a possible D match to TRBD1 (5 bases). V dropped 3 bases and J dropped 8 bases, with 13 bases sitting between them. Looked up from germline, CDR1 is MDHEN and CDR2 is SYDVKM. The CDR3 contains 13 residues. CDR3 sequence: CASSLQGSGGYTF. The CDR3 bases are TGTGCCAGCAGTTTGCAGGGCAGCGGAGGCTACACCTTC.

Concerning this clone itself: Given a far larger clone just one base away, this is likely a sequencing read error. As DNA, the CDR3 is TGTGCCAGCAGCTCCAACCCAATGGGCAGGCAGTTCTTC. Its translation: CASSSNPMGRQFF. The V call is TRBV11-2, the J call TRBJ2-1, with D hard to call. V was clipped by 4 bases and J by 12 bases, with 16 bases between them. The CDR3 is made up of 13 amino acids. CDR1 is SGHAT and CDR2 is FQNNGV in the germline V gene.